These T cell receptor beta chains were read from a single sample in a study of Ad26.COV2.S vaccination and SARS-CoV-2 variants. Clones were sequenced by immunoSEQ multiplex PCR, and TCRdb holds only the in-frame ones, with some missing. The sample has about 480,000 clones, around 88% seen once; the top ten hold around 13%. The material was peripheral blood, obtained in a trial of Ad26.COV2.S vaccine versus placebo. Receptor source: a person between 18 and 59 years old who received the Ad26.COV2.S COVID-19 vaccine or a placebo. Each CDR3 is given with its conserved first and last residue. A D gene is named only where the DNA matches it firmly. Expanded clones are given a class, and other clones once, few, many or no size at all.

j_gene: TRBJ1-2
v_gene: TRBV6-6
abundance: .
d_gene: .
CDR3nt: TGTGCCAGCAGTTCGGACACCGAGGGCTATGGCTACACCTTC
CDR3aa: CASSSDTEGYGYTF

j_gene: TRBJ2-2
v_gene: TRBV14
abundance: .
d_gene: .
CDR3nt: TGTGCCAGCAGCTTCACCAGGGCCGCCGGGGAGCTGTTTTTT
CDR3aa: CASSFTRAAGELFF

j_gene: TRBJ1-4
v_gene: TRBV19
abundance: .
d_gene: TRBD1
CDR3nt: TGTGCCAGTTCCGACAGGGGCGGTGAAAAACTGTTTTTT
CDR3aa: CASSDRGGEKLFF

j_gene: TRBJ1-5
v_gene: TRBV5-1
abundance: .
d_gene: .
CDR3nt: TGCGCCAGCAGCTTGGGGGACGAGAGTCAGCCCCAGCATTTT
CDR3aa: CASSLGDESQPQHF

j_gene: TRBJ1-6
v_gene: TRBV30
abundance: .
d_gene: TRBD1
CDR3nt: TGTGCCTGGAGGGGACAGATAAATTCACCCCTCCACTTT
CDR3aa: CAWRGQINSPLHF

j_gene: TRBJ2-1
v_gene: TRBV9
abundance: once
d_gene: .
CDR3nt: TGTGCCAGCAGCGTAGGGACTCCCGCCCCGACTCGCTCCTACAATGAGCAGTTCTTC
CDR3aa: CASSVGTPAPTRSYNEQFF

j_gene: TRBJ1-2
v_gene: TRBV6-5
abundance: .
d_gene: .
CDR3nt: TGTGCCAGTCGGGGTCAGGGGACTTATGGCTACACCTTC
CDR3aa: CASRGQGTYGYTF

j_gene: TRBJ1-3
v_gene: TRBV7-6
abundance: few
d_gene: .
CDR3nt: TGTGCCAGCAGCTTAGGCGACAGGATTACTGGAAACACCATATATTTT
CDR3aa: CASSLGDRITGNTIYF

j_gene: TRBJ2-5
v_gene: TRBV18
abundance: .
d_gene: .
CDR3nt: TGTGCCAGCTCACCCGCCCGATCGGAGACCCAGTACTTC
CDR3aa: CASSPARSETQYF

j_gene: TRBJ1-1
v_gene: TRBV12-3/TRBV12-4
abundance: .
d_gene: .
CDR3nt: TGTGCCAGCAGTTTGGCAGTAGGCACTGAAGCTTTCTTT
CDR3aa: CASSLAVGTEAFF

j_gene: TRBJ2-2
v_gene: TRBV27
abundance: .
d_gene: TRBD2
CDR3nt: TGTGCCAGCAGCCACCCGGGACTAGCGGGAGATCCCGGGGAGCTGTTTTTT
CDR3aa: CASSHPGLAGDPGELFF

j_gene: TRBJ2-1
v_gene: TRBV9
abundance: .
d_gene: .
CDR3nt: TGTGCCAGCAGCGTAGCTTCCCTCGGGCGGGACCGGTCCTACAATGAGCAGTTCTTC
CDR3aa: CASSVASLGRDRSYNEQFF

j_gene: TRBJ2-3
v_gene: TRBV2
abundance: once
d_gene: .
CDR3nt: TGTGCCAGCAGTGAACCTGGGGCGGTGGACACAGATACGCAGTATTTT
CDR3aa: CASSEPGAVDTDTQYF

j_gene: TRBJ2-4
v_gene: TRBV7-8
abundance: .
d_gene: .
CDR3nt: TGTGCCAGCAGCTTGGGACGGAATAGGGGGGTAAACATTCAGTACTTC
CDR3aa: CASSLGRNRGVNIQYF

j_gene: TRBJ2-7
v_gene: TRBV6-5
abundance: .
d_gene: .
CDR3nt: TGTGCCACCGAAGGGGGGAGCGAGCAGTACTTC
CDR3aa: CATEGGSEQYF

j_gene: TRBJ1-6
v_gene: TRBV2
abundance: .
d_gene: TRBD1
CDR3nt: TGTGCCAGCAGACCGACAGGGAAGAATTCACCCCTCCACTTT
CDR3aa: CASRPTGKNSPLHF

j_gene: TRBJ1-1
v_gene: TRBV15
abundance: .
d_gene: .
CDR3nt: TGCGCCACCAGCAGAGATCGAGGGGGGGTATCGGGCACTGAAGCTTTCTTT
CDR3aa: CATSRDRGGVSGTEAFF

j_gene: TRBJ2-1
v_gene: TRBV28
abundance: .
d_gene: TRBD1
CDR3nt: TGTGCCACCTACCCGACAGGGGACCTCAATGAGCAGTTCTTC
CDR3aa: CATYPTGDLNEQFF

j_gene: TRBJ1-2
v_gene: TRBV20-1
abundance: .
d_gene: TRBD1
CDR3nt: TGCAGTGCTAGTGACAGGGTAATCTATGGCTACACCTTC
CDR3aa: CSASDRVIYGYTF

j_gene: TRBJ1-5
v_gene: TRBV28
abundance: .
d_gene: .
CDR3nt: TGTGCCAGCAGACCCCCGGGGGACCCACCCATTCAGCCCCAGCATTTT
CDR3aa: CASRPPGDPPIQPQHF

j_gene: TRBJ2-2
v_gene: TRBV7-8
abundance: .
d_gene: TRBD2
CDR3nt: TGTGCCAGCAGCTTATGGGCTAGCGGGAGGACCGGGGAGCTGTTTTTT
CDR3aa: CASSLWASGRTGELFF

j_gene: TRBJ1-3
v_gene: TRBV2
abundance: .
d_gene: .
CDR3nt: TGTGCCAGCAGTAGGGGCAGGGACGCCAGCTCTGGAAACACCATATATTTT
CDR3aa: CASSRGRDASSGNTIYF

j_gene: TRBJ1-2
v_gene: TRBV5-1
abundance: few
d_gene: .
CDR3nt: TGCGCCAGCAGCTTGGAAGTGGGGGGCATTGTCGGCTACACCTTC
CDR3aa: CASSLEVGGIVGYTF

j_gene: TRBJ1-1
v_gene: TRBV27
abundance: once
d_gene: .
CDR3nt: TGTGCCAGCAGGGGACACGGGAACACTGAAGCTTTCTTT
CDR3aa: CASRGHGNTEAFF

j_gene: TRBJ2-3
v_gene: TRBV27
abundance: .
d_gene: .
CDR3nt: TGTGCCAGCAGTTTATACGGCCGAGGAAGGATGAATACGCAGTATTTT
CDR3aa: CASSLYGRGRMNTQYF

j_gene: TRBJ1-3
v_gene: TRBV28
abundance: .
d_gene: .
CDR3nt: TGTGCCAGCAGTCCACCAGGTGGAGGGAGGAACTCTGGAAACACCATATATTTT
CDR3aa: CASSPPGGGRNSGNTIYF

j_gene: TRBJ2-1
v_gene: TRBV27
abundance: .
d_gene: .
CDR3nt: TGTGCCAGCAGTCGATCCGGGGGCCGCGATGAGCAGTTCTTC
CDR3aa: CASSRSGGRDEQFF

j_gene: TRBJ1-2
v_gene: TRBV10-2
abundance: .
d_gene: .
CDR3nt: TGCGCCAGCAGAACACAGAGGGGGAGTCCTAACTATGGCTACACCTTC
CDR3aa: CASRTQRGSPNYGYTF

j_gene: TRBJ1-5
v_gene: TRBV5-4
abundance: few
d_gene: .
CDR3nt: TGTGCCAGCAGCCCTACCCCGGGGGCTCAGCCCCAGCATTTT
CDR3aa: CASSPTPGAQPQHF

j_gene: TRBJ2-5
v_gene: TRBV19
abundance: .
d_gene: TRBD2
CDR3nt: TGTGCCAGTAGTGGAAGGACTAGGTCGGAGACCCAGTACTTC
CDR3aa: CASSGRTRSETQYF

j_gene: TRBJ2-7
v_gene: TRBV6-5
abundance: once
d_gene: .
CDR3nt: TGTGCCAGCAGGTCCACGGAGATGTGGTACGAGCAGTACTTC
CDR3aa: CASRSTEMWYEQYF

j_gene: TRBJ2-7
v_gene: TRBV6-6
abundance: .
d_gene: .
CDR3nt: TGTGCTTCGAGGGAGCGGTACGAGCAGTACTTC
CDR3aa: CASRERYEQYF

j_gene: TRBJ2-1
v_gene: TRBV3-1/TRBV3-2
abundance: .
d_gene: TRBD2
CDR3nt: TGTGCCAGCAGCACTAGCGGGAGGGCCTGGTTCTTC
CDR3aa: CASSTSGRAWFF

j_gene: TRBJ2-2
v_gene: TRBV14
abundance: .
d_gene: TRBD2
CDR3nt: TGTGCCAGCAGCCAAGGCCGTGTACTAGCGTGGAGGTACACCGGGGAGCTGTTTTTT
CDR3aa: CASSQGRVLAWRYTGELFF

j_gene: TRBJ1-1
v_gene: TRBV7-2
abundance: .
d_gene: .
CDR3nt: TGTGCCAGCATGGAGGAGCCGGCGTTCTTTGAAGCTTTCTTT
CDR3aa: CASMEEPAFFEAFF

j_gene: TRBJ1-5
v_gene: TRBV5-4
abundance: .
d_gene: .
CDR3nt: TGTGCCAGCAGCTTGGGCGGGGGAGACAGCAATCAGCCCCAGCATTTT
CDR3aa: CASSLGGGDSNQPQHF

j_gene: TRBJ1-6
v_gene: TRBV7-2
abundance: .
d_gene: TRBD1
CDR3nt: TGTGCCAGCAGCTCCCTGGGACAGGGGTATTCACCCCTCCACTTT
CDR3aa: CASSSLGQGYSPLHF

j_gene: TRBJ1-4
v_gene: TRBV18
abundance: .
d_gene: TRBD1
CDR3nt: TGTGCCAGCTCACCGGACAGGGTTTATGAAAAACTGTTTTTT
CDR3aa: CASSPDRVYEKLFF

j_gene: TRBJ2-7
v_gene: TRBV28
abundance: .
d_gene: TRBD1
CDR3nt: TGTGCCAGCAGTTTCTCTGGGACAGGGGGCTCCAGCGGGAGGCTGTCCTACGAGCAGTACTTC
CDR3aa: CASSFSGTGGSSGRLSYEQYF

j_gene: TRBJ1-3
v_gene: TRBV5-1
abundance: once
d_gene: .
CDR3nt: TGCGCCAGCAGCTTCACAGGACTCGCTGGAAACACCATATATTTT
CDR3aa: CASSFTGLAGNTIYF

j_gene: TRBJ1-2
v_gene: TRBV11-1
abundance: few
d_gene: .
CDR3nt: TGTGCCAGCAGCTTAGGGACAGCGACCTATGGCTACACCTTC
CDR3aa: CASSLGTATYGYTF